This T cell receptor (beta chain) was sequenced for a study of shared clonotypes between healthy human individuals. Profiled with immunoSEQ multiplex PCR; TCRdb holds only in-frame clones, not every one. The sample lists approximately 1.5 million clones; around 98.5% were seen once. The V segment lost 0 bases and the J segment 1 base; nucleotides outside the gene matches: 4. Germline values: CDR1 SGHDT, CDR2 YYEEEE. The CDR3 runs 16 residues. The receptor comes from a man aged 30 to 45 in good health. Sequenced: naive CD4+ T cells sorted from blood. The subset was: CD45RA+ positively selected. The chain employs TRBV5-6 and TRBJ2-1; TRBD2 matches 7 bases. The CDR3 sequence: CASSLVGGGSYNEQFF. The CDR3 DNA follows: TGTGCCAGCAGCTTGGTGGGCGGGGGATCCTACAATGAGCAGTTCTTC.